The 28 T cell receptor beta chains below come from one sample, sequenced in a study of T cell responses to AZD1222 COVID-19 vaccine. Profiled with immunoSEQ multiplex PCR; TCRdb holds only in-frame clones, not every one. The sample shows some 120,000 clones, 70% to 90% of them seen only once. The sequences come from peripheral blood, collected on day 0 of AZD1222 vaccination. These receptor sequences come from an adult in good health.

The CDR3 sequence is CASSSNGRDGVSGANVLTF. In DNA form, the CDR3 reads TGTGCCAGTAGCAGCAACGGCAGGGACGGTGTCTCTGGGGCCAACGTCCTGACTTTC. The rearrangement links TRBV19 to TRBJ2-6; D possibly uses TRBD1 or TRBD2 (5 bases each). Germline CDR1 is LNHDA and CDR2 is SQIVND (reference sequence). The length of the CDR3 is 19 residues. V was clipped by 6 bases and J by 0 bases, with 21 bases between them.

The chain recombines TRBV11-3 with TRBJ2-1; TRBD2 matches 7 bases. CDR1 is SGHNT, CDR2 YENEEA, per germline. Losses at the gene ends were 8 bases for V and 8 bases for J; bases not matched to a gene: 6. The CDR3 runs 12 residues. Here the CDR3 reads CASRSGDHEQFF. CDR3 coding DNA: TGTGCCAGCCGAAGCGGGGACCATGAGCAGTTCTTC.

The rearrangement links TRBV2 to TRBJ2-7, with D possibly matching TRBD2 (5 bases). Germline loops: CDR1 SNHLY, CDR2 FYNNEI. Trimming took 3 bases from V and 5 from J, leaving 14 bases between them. The CDR3 loop spans 14 amino acids. CDR3 loop: CASSEVGRADEQYF. The CDR3 DNA is TGTGCCAGCAGTGAGGTGGGGAGAGCCGACGAGCAGTACTTC.

This chain links TRBV5-4 with TRBJ2-5; D might be TRBD2 (6 bases). The CDR3 runs 14 residues. Deletions cut 4 bases from V and 5 bases from J, with 15 bases between. Germline loops: CDR1 SGHNT, CDR2 YYREEE (reference sequence). This CDR3 reads CASSTGTGRETQYF. The CDR3 DNA reads TGTGCCAGCAGCACCGGGACTGGTCGGGAGACCCAGTACTTC.

The chain employs TRBV6-5 and TRBJ1-3, with D tentatively TRBD1 (5 bases). Trimming left V 2 bases short and J 0 bases short, with 5 bases between. Germline V gene data show CDR1 as MNHEY and CDR2 as SVGAGI. The CDR3 runs to 14 residues. CDR3 coding DNA: TGTGCCAGCAGTTACGACAGCTCTGGAAACACCATATATTTT. Protein: CASSYDSSGNTIYF.

This rearrangement joins TRBV4-2 to TRBJ2-7; tentative D call: TRBD2 (5 bases). Between the trimmed V and J ends, which lost 0 bases and 2 bases, there was a span of 17 bases. Germline V CDR1 and CDR2: LGHNA, YNFKEQ. This CDR3 region has 17 residues. In nucleotides, the CDR3 is TGTGCCAGCAGCCAAGAGGGGAAGAGCGGATATACCTACGAGCAGTACTTC. It is translated as CASSQEGKSGYTYEQYF.

The rearrangement links TRBV5-6 to TRBJ1-3; D not resolved. CDR3 size: 14 residues. V was trimmed by 4 bases and J by 4 bases, leaving 12 bases between them. In germline, CDR1 is SGHDT, CDR2 YYEEEE. CDR3 amino acids: CASSRTVSGNTIYF. Here the CDR3 DNA reads TGTGCCAGCAGCCGAACAGTGTCCGGAAACACCATATATTTT.

The CDR3 is CASSFWGASGNTIYF. The CDR3 bases are TGTGCCAGCAGTTTTTGGGGGGCGTCTGGAAACACCATATATTTT. V gene TRBV28 combines with J gene TRBJ1-3; D possibly corresponds to TRBD1 (6 bases). This CDR3 has 15 residues. Germline lookup yields CDR1 MDHEN and CDR2 SYDVKM. V dropped 3 bases and J dropped 1 base, with 10 bases sitting between them.

The chain recombines TRBV5-6 with TRBJ2-4; D is undetermined. This CDR3 has 14 amino acids. The germline V and J ends were trimmed by 0 bases and 2 bases, with 6 bases remaining between them. The germline V gene encodes CDR1 SGHDT and CDR2 YYEEEE. As DNA, the CDR3 is TGTGCCAGCAGCTTGGACGGCTCCAAAAACATTCAGTACTTC. Protein: CASSLDGSKNIQYF.

V usage is TRBV4-1 and J usage is TRBJ1-6; D perhaps matches TRBD1 (6 bases). There are 15 residues in the CDR3. V lost 5 bases and J 6 bases, leaving 14 bases between the germline ends. Germline CDR1 MGHRA, CDR2 YSYEKL. The CDR3, as DNA: TGCGCCAGCAGCAAAGGGGGGGTTCTTAATTCACCCCTCCACTTT. Translation gives CASSKGGVLNSPLHF.

The chain is built from TRBV19 and TRBJ1-1, with 11 bases matching TRBD1. Germline V gives CDR1 LNHDA, CDR2 SQIVND (reference sequence). The V segment lost 3 bases and the J segment 2 bases; nucleotides outside the gene matches: 26. The CDR3 runs to 23 residues. CDR3 protein: CASSILGPHRTGGKGSVNTEAFF. The CDR3 DNA reads as TGTGCCAGTAGTATTTTGGGGCCCCACCGGACAGGGGGCAAGGGGAGCGTAAACACTGAAGCTTTCTTT.

J is TRBJ2-1 and V is TRBV5-6; tentative D call: TRBD2 (6 bases). Trimming removed 1 base from V and 4 bases from J, with 15 bases in between. CDR3 length equals 16 residues. The germline CDR1 and CDR2 sequences are SGHDT and YYEEEE. In DNA, the CDR3 is TGTGCCAGCAGCTTGTTTGGTCGGGAGAGTTACAATGAGCAGTTCTTC. Translation: CASSLFGRESYNEQFF.

The chain joins TRBV6-5 to TRBJ2-2; D is unclear. CDR1 is MNHEY and CDR2 is SVGAGI in the germline V gene. V lost 4 bases and J 4 bases, leaving 7 bases between the germline ends. The CDR3 consists of 13 residues. The CDR3 DNA sequence: TGTGCCAGCAGTTGGAGACCCACCGGGGAGCTGTTTTTT. Amino acid sequence: CASSWRPTGELFF.

The chain joins TRBV4-3 to TRBJ2-7; 9 nucleotides line up with TRBD2. Germline CDR1 LGHNA, CDR2 YSLEER. V trimming: 3 bases; J trimming: 7 bases; junction bases outside the gene matches: 13. The length of the CDR3 is 16 residues. CDR3 in DNA: TGCGCCAGCAGCCACCGTAGGCTAGCGGGACTGGGGGAGCAGTACTTC. The encoded protein is CASSHRRLAGLGEQYF.

On this clone: At one end, the junction sequence differs from germline, possibly due to a read error. V usage is TRBV7-7 and J usage is TRBJ2-2; unclear D gene. This CDR3 is 13 amino acids long. From germline, CDR1 is SSHAT and CDR2 FNYEAQ (reference sequence). The CDR3 DNA is TGTGCTAGCACCTCGATAGCTGGCGGGGAGCTGTTTTTT. It specifies CASTSIAGGELFF.

The chain links TRBV4-3 to TRBJ1-1; D is possibly TRBD1 (6 bases). The germline gives CDR1 LGHNA, CDR2 YSLEER. The CDR3 runs 15 residues. The V end was cut by 0 bases, the J end by 11 bases, with 19 bases between. The CDR3 DNA reads as TGCGCCAGCAGCCAAGATTTGGTGGGGGGCTGGAGGGCTTTCTTT. This translates into CASSQDLVGGWRAFF.

The genes are TRBV2 and TRBJ2-7; 12 bases are shared with TRBD1. The CDR3 has 15 residues. The germline V gene encodes CDR1 SNHLY and CDR2 FYNNEI. V lost 6 bases, J lost 1 base, and 4 bases stayed unmatched. The CDR3 DNA follows: TGTGCCAGCAGAAGGGGACAGGGGGCTTCCTACGAGCAGTACTTC. Translated: CASRRGQGASYEQYF. Drawing the rest from reference TRBV2 and TRBJ2-7, the complete variable domain is EPEVTQTPSHQVTQMGQEVILRCVPISNHLYFYWYRQILGQKVEFLVSFYNNEISEKSEIFDDQFSVERPDGSNFTLKIRSTKLEDSAMYFCASRRGQGASYEQYFGPGTRLTVT.

The CDR3, as DNA: TGTGCCAGCAGCCAAGATCTGCTAGCGGGCTCCTACAATGAGCAGTTCTTC. Translation gives CASSQDLLAGSYNEQFF. V gene TRBV3-1 (or the pseudogene TRBV3-2) combines with J gene TRBJ2-1; 8 nucleotides agree with TRBD2. The CDR3 runs 17 residues. Germline V lookup: CDR1 LGHDT, CDR2 YNNKEL (reference sequence). J was trimmed by 0 bases and V by 0 bases; bases with no gene match: 4.

This clone occurred once. The chain carries TRBV5-1 and TRBJ2-7; D is possibly TRBD2 (6 bases). CDR3 length: 15 amino acids. Germline loops: CDR1 SGHRS, CDR2 YFSETQ. Trimming took 0 bases from V and 3 from J, leaving 13 bases between them. CDR3 DNA sequence: TGCGCCAGCAGCTTGGTAGGGGACTTGGACTACGAGCAGTACTTC. Translating gives CASSLVGDLDYEQYF.

This clone was counted once. The CDR3, as DNA: TGTGCCAGCAGTGCCGAACGGACAGGGGGAACAAATACGCAGTATTTT. Its translation is CASSAERTGGTNTQYF. This sequence joins TRBV6-4 and TRBJ2-3; 10 nucleotides align to TRBD1. CDR3 length: 16 residues. The junction had 11 bases not matched to a gene; V was cut back by 4 bases and J by 7 bases. The germline gives CDR1 MRHNA, CDR2 SNTAGT.

V gene TRBV6-1 combines with J gene TRBJ1-2, with D uncertain. Trimming shortened V by 1 base and J by 4 bases, and 19 bases separated the two germline ends. CDR3 length: 17 amino acids. The germline V gene has CDR1 MNHNS and CDR2 SASEGT. CDR3 in amino acids: CASSEGEGTGWGYGYTF. CDR3 DNA sequence: TGTGCCAGCAGTGAAGGAGAGGGAACGGGGTGGGGCTATGGCTACACCTTC.

The genes are TRBV7-3 and TRBJ2-3; perhaps TRBD2 as D (7 bases). From germline, CDR1 is SGHTA and CDR2 FQGTGA. V dropped 2 bases and J dropped 6 bases, with 12 bases sitting between them. This CDR3 region has 14 residues. CDR3 loop: CASSLGGAPDTQYF. In nucleotides, the CDR3 is TGTGCCAGCAGCTTAGGGGGGGCGCCCGATACGCAGTATTTT.

The CDR3, as DNA: TGTGCCAGCAGTTTCAGGGTACTCGAGCAGTACTTC. Protein product: CASSFRVLEQYF. V gene TRBV6-5 combines with J gene TRBJ2-7; D may be TRBD1 (5 bases). The CDR3 spans 12 residues. V was trimmed by 4 bases and J by 6 bases, leaving 10 bases between them. The germline CDR1 and CDR2 sequences are MNHEY and SVGAGI.

In its sample, this clone was seen once. The chain has TRBV2 and TRBJ2-2; D remains unclear. V gave up 6 bases and J gave up 0 bases, with 11 bases separating them. The CDR3 totals 15 residues. The germline CDR1 and CDR2 sequences are SNHLY and FYNNEI. In DNA, the CDR3 is TGTGCCAGCAGGTCAAGCTACGCGAACACCGGGGAGCTGTTTTTT. It translates to CASRSSYANTGELFF.

In regard to this clone: The junction departs from the called germline gene at one end, perhaps through a read error. The chain has TRBV7-7 and TRBJ2-5; 8 positions agree with TRBD1. Germline V gene sequence: CDR1 SSHAT, CDR2 FNYEAQ (reference sequence). This CDR3 is 13 amino acids long. CDR3: CASSVDREETQYF. The CDR3 DNA follows: TGTGCTAGCAGCGTGGACAGGGAAGAGACCCAGTACTTC. Based on the CDR3 plus reference TRBV7-7 and TRBJ2-5, the full variable domain is GAGVSQSPRYKVTKRGQDVTLRCDPISSHATLYWYQQALGQGPEFLTYFNYEAQPDKSGLPSDRFSAERPEGSISTLTIQRTEQRDSAMYRCASSVDREETQYFGPGTRLLVL.

Here the CDR3 reads CASSLLGVSPTDTQYF. CDR3 sequence (DNA): TGTGCCAGCAGCTTACTAGGAGTCAGTCCCACAGATACGCAGTATTTT. The genes are TRBV7-2 and TRBJ2-3, with D unclear. There are 16 residues in the CDR3. Germline loops: CDR1 SGHTA, CDR2 FQGNSA. The germline V and J ends were trimmed by 2 bases and 2 bases, with 14 bases remaining between them.

The genes are TRBV7-2 and TRBJ1-1; D perhaps matches TRBD1 (6 bases). The CDR3 runs to 15 residues. V lost 0 bases, J lost 4 bases, and 12 bases lay in between. The germline V gene encodes CDR1 SGHTA and CDR2 FQGNSA. The CDR3 reads CASSLARGGGTEAFF. The CDR3 nucleotides are TGTGCCAGCAGCTTAGCGAGGGGAGGGGGCACTGAAGCTTTCTTT.

This clone was detected only a few times. The rearrangement links TRBV4-1 to TRBJ1-1; D call uncertain. The CDR3 consists of 18 residues. Germline CDR1 and CDR2: MGHRA and YSYEKL. With 0 bases removed from V and 4 bases from J, the gap between germline ends came to 21 bases. The DNA of the CDR3 is TGCGCCAGCAGCCAAGATGGTACGGGGTTTTGGGTGGTCACTGAAGCTTTCTTT. This encodes CASSQDGTGFWVVTEAFF.